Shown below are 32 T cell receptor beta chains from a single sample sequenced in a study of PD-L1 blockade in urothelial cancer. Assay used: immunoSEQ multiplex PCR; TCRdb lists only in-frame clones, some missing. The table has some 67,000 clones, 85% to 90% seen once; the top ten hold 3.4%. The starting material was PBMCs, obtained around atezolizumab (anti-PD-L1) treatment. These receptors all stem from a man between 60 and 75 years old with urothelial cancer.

The CDR3 region has the DNA TGTGCCAGCAGTTACGTACAGGGCTGGGAAAAACTGTTTTTT. This codes for CASSYVQGWEKLFF. The genes are TRBV6-5 and TRBJ1-4; possibly TRBD1 for D (6 bases). CDR3 length: 14 amino acids. Trimming took 2 bases from V and 8 from J, leaving 12 bases between them. In germline, CDR1 is MNHEY, CDR2 SVGAGI.

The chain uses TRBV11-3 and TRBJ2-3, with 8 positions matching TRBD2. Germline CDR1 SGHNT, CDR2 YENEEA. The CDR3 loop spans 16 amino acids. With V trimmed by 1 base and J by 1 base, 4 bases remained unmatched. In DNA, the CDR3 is TGTGCCAGCAGCTTAGGGGTGCGGGGGGGCACAGATACGCAGTATTTT. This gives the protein CASSLGVRGGTDTQYF.

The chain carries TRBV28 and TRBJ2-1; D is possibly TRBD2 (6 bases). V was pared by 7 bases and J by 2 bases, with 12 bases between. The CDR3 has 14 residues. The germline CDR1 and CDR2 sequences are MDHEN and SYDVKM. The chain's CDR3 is CASNREKTYNEQFF. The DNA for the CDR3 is TGTGCCAGCAATCGGGAGAAGACCTACAATGAGCAGTTCTTC.

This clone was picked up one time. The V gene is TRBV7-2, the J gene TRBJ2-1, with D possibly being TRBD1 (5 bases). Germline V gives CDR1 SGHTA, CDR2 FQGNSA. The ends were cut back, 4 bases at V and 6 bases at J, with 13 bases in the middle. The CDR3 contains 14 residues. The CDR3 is CASSSQATANEQFF. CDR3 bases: TGTGCCAGCAGCTCACAAGCGACAGCCAATGAGCAGTTCTTC.

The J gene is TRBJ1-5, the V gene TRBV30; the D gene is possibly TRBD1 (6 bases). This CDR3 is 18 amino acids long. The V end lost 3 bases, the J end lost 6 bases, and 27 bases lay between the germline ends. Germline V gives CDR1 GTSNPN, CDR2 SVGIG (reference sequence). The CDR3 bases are TGTGCCTGGAGCCGAAGTGGAGGACAGAGGCTTCTCTTTCAGCCCCAGCATTTT. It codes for CAWSRSGGQRLLFQPQHF.

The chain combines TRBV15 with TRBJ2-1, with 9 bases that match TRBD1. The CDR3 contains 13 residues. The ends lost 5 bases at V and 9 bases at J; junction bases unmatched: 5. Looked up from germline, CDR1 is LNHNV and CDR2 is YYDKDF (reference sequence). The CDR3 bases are TGTGCCACCAGCGGGGACAGGGTGGCTGAGCAGTTCTTC. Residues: CATSGDRVAEQFF. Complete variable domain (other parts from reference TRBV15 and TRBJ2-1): DAMVIQNPRYQVTQFGKPVTLSCSQTLNHNVMYWYQQKSSQAPKLLFHYYDKDFNNEADTPDNFQSRRPNTSFCFLDIRSPGLGDTAMYLCATSGDRVAEQFFGPGTRLTVL.

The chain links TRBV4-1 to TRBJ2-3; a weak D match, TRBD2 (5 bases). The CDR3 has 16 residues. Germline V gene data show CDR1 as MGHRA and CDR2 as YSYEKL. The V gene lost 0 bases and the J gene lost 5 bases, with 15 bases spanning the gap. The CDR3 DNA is TGCGCCAGCAGCCAAGATGCCGGCACCAGCGGAGATACGCAGTATTTT. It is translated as CASSQDAGTSGDTQYF.

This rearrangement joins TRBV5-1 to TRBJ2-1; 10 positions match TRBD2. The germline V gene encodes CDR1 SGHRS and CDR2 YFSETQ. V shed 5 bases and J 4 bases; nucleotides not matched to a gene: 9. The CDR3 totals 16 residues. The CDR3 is CASRIRGTSEYNEQFF. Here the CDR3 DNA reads TGCGCCAGCAGGATTCGAGGGACTAGCGAGTACAATGAGCAGTTCTTC.

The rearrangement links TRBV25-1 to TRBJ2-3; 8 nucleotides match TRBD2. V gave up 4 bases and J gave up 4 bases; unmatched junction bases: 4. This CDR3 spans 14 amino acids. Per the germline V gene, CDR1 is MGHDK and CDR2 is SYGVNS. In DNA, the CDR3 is TGTGCCAGCAGTGTAGCGGGGAGTGCAGATACGCAGTATTTT. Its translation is CASSVAGSADTQYF.

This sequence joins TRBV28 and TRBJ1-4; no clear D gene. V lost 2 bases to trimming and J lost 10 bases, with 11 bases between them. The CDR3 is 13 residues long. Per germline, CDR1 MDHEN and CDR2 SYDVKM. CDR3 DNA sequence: TGTGCCAGCAGTTTAATCGGGTCCGGAAAACTGTTTTTT. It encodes CASSLIGSGKLFF. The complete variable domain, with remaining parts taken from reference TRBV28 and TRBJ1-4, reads DVKVTQSSRYLVKRTGEKVFLECVQDMDHENMFWYRQDPGLGLRLIYFSYDVKMKEKGDIPEGYSVSREKKERFSLILESASTNQTSMYLCASSLIGSGKLFFGSGTQLSVL.

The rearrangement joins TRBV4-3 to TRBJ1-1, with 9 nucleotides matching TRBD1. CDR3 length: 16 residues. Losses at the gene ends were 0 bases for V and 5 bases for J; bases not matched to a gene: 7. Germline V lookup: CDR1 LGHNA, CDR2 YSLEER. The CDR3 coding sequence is TGCGCCAGCAGCCAAGATCGAGGGACAGGGAGGACTGAAGCTTTCTTT. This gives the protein CASSQDRGTGRTEAFF.

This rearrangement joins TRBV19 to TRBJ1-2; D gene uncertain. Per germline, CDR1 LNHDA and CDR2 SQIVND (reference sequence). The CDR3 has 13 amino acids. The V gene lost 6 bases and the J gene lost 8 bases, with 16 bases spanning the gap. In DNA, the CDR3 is TGTGCCAGTAGAATCGAAGGACTCTACGGCTACACCTTC. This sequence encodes CASRIEGLYGYTF.

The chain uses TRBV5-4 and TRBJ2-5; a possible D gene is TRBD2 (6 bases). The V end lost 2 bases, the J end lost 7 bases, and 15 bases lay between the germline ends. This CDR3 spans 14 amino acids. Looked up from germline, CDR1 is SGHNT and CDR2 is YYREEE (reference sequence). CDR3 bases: TGTGCCAGCAGCTTTCTCGGGGGTACGGGGACCCAGTACTTC. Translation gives CASSFLGGTGTQYF. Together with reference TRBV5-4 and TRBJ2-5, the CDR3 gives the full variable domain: ETGVTQSPTHLIKTRGQQVTLRCSSQSGHNTVSWYQQALGQGPQFIFQYYREEENGRGNFPPRFSGLQFPNYSSELNVNALELDDSALYLCASSFLGGTGTQYFGPGTRLLVL.

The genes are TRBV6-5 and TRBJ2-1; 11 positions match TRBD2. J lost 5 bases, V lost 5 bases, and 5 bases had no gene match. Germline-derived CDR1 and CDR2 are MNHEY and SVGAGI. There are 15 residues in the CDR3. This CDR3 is CASSGRLAGNNEQFF. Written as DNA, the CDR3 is TGTGCCAGCAGTGGAAGACTAGCGGGAAACAATGAGCAGTTCTTC.

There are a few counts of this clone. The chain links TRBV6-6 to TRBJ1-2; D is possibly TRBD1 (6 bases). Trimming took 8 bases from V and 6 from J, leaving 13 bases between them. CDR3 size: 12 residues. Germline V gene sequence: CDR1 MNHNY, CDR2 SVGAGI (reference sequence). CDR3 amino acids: CASSEQGNGYTF. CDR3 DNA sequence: TGTGCCAGCTCGGAACAGGGTAATGGCTACACCTTC.

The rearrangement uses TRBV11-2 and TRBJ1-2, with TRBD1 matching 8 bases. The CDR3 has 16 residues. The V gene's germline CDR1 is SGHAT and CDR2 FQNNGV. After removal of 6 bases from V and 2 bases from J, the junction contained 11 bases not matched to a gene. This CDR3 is CASRMDRAIGNYGYTF. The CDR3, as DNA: TGTGCCAGCAGGATGGACAGGGCAATTGGGAACTATGGCTACACCTTC.

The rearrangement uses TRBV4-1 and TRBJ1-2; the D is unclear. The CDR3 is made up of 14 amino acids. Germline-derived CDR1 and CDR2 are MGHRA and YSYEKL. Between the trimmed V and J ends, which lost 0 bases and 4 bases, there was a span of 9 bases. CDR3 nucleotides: TGCGCCAGCAGCCAAGATGGGCCCTTCTATGGCTACACCTTC. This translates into CASSQDGPFYGYTF.

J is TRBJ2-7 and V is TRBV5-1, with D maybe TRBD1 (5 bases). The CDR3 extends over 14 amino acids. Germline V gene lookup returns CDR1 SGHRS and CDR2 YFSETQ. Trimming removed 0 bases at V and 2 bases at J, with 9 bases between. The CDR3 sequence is CASSLVAGTYEQYF. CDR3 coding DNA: TGCGCCAGCAGCTTGGTGGCAGGGACCTACGAGCAGTACTTC.

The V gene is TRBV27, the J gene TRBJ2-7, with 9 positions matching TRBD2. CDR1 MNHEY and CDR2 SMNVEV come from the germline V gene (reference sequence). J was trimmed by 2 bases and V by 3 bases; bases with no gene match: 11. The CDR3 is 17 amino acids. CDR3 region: CASSLALSGSSAYEQYF. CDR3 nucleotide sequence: TGTGCCAGCAGTTTGGCCCTTAGCGGGAGTTCTGCCTACGAGCAGTACTTC.

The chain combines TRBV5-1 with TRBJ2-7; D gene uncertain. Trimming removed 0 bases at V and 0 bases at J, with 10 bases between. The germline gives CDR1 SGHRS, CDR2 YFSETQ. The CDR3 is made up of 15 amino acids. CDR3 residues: CASSLGITSSYEQYF. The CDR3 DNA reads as TGCGCCAGCAGCTTGGGAATAACGAGCTCCTACGAGCAGTACTTC.

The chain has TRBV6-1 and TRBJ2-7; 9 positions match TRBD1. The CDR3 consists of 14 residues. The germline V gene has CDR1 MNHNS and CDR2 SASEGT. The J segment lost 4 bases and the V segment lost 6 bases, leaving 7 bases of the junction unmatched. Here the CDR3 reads CASRQGANWYEQYF. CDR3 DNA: TGTGCCAGCAGACAGGGGGCTAACTGGTACGAGCAGTACTTC.

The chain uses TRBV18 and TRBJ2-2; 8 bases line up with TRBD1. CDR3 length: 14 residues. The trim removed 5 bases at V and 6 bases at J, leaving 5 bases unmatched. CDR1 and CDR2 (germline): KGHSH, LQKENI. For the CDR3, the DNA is TGTGCCAGCTCATACAAACAGGGGGCCGGGGAGCTGTTTTTT. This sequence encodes CASSYKQGAGELFF.

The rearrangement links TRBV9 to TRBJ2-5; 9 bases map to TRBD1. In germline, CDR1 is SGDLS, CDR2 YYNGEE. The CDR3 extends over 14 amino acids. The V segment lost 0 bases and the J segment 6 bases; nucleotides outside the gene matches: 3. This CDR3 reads CASSVAQGAQTQYF. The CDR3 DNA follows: TGTGCCAGCAGCGTAGCACAGGGGGCACAGACCCAGTACTTC. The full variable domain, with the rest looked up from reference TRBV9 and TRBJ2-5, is DSGVTQTPKHLITATGQRVTLRCSPRSGDLSVYWYQQSLDQGLQFLIQYYNGEERAKGNILERFSAQQFPDLHSELNLSSLELGDSALYFCASSVAQGAQTQYFGPGTRLLVL.

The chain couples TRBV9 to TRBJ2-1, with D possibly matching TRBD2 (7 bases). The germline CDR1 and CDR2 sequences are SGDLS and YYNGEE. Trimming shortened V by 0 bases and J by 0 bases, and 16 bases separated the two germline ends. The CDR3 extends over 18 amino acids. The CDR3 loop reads CASSVGIGGLSSYNEQFF. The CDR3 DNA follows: TGTGCCAGCAGCGTAGGGATCGGGGGGCTAAGCTCCTACAATGAGCAGTTCTTC. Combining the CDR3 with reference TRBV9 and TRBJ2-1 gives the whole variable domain DSGVTQTPKHLITATGQRVTLRCSPRSGDLSVYWYQQSLDQGLQFLIQYYNGEERAKGNILERFSAQQFPDLHSELNLSSLELGDSALYFCASSVGIGGLSSYNEQFFGPGTRLTVL.

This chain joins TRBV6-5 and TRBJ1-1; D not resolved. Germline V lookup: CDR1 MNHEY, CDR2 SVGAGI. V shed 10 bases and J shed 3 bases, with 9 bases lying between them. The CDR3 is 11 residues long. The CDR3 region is CATLSDTEAFF. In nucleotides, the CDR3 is TGTGCCACCCTGTCTGACACTGAAGCTTTCTTT.

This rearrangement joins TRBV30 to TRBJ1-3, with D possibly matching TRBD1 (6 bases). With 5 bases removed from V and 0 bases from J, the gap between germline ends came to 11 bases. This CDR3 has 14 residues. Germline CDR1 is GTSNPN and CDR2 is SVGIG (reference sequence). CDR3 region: CAWATGSSGNTIYF. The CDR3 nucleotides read TGTGCCTGGGCGACAGGCAGCTCTGGAAACACCATATATTTT.

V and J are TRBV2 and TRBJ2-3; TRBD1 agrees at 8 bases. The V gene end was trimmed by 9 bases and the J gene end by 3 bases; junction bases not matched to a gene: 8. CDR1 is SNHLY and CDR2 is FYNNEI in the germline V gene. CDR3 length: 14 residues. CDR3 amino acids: CASQWTGMTDTQYF. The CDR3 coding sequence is TGTGCCAGTCAATGGACAGGGATGACAGATACGCAGTATTTT.

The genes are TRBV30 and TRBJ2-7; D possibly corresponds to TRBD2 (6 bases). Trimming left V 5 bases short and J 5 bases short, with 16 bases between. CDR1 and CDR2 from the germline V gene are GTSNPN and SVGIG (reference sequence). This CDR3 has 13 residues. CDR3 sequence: CAWQSSDYHEQYF. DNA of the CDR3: TGTGCCTGGCAGAGCTCGGACTACCACGAGCAGTACTTC.

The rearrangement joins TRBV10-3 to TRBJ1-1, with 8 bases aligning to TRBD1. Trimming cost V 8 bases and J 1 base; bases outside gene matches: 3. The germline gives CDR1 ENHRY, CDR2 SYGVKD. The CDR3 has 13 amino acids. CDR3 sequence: CAIGTGTNTEAFF. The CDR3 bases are TGTGCCATCGGGACAGGTACGAACACTGAAGCTTTCTTT.

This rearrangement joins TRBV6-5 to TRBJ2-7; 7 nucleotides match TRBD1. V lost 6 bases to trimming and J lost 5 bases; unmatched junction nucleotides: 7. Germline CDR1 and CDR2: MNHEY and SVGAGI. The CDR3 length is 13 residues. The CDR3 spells CASSLRGLHEQYF. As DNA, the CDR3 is TGTGCCAGCAGCTTAAGGGGGCTTCACGAGCAGTACTTC.

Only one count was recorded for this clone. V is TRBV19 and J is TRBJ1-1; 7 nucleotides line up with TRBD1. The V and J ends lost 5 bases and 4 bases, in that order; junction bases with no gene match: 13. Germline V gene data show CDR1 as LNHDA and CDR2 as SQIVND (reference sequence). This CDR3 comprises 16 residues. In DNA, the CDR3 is TGTGCCAGTAGTCTCCGGACCTTCAGGGGGTTCACTGAAGCTTTCTTT. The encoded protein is CASSLRTFRGFTEAFF. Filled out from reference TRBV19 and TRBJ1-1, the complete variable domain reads DGGITQSPKYLFRKEGQNVTLSCEQNLNHDAMYWYRQDPGQGLRLIYYSQIVNDFQKGDIAEGYSVSREKKESFPLTVTSAQKNPTAFYLCASSLRTFRGFTEAFFGQGTRLTVV.

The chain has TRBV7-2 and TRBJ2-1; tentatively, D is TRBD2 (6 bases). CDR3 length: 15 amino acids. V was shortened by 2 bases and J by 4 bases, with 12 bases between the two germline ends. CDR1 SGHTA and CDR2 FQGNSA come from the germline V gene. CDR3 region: CASSLFAGPYNEQFF. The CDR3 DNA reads TGTGCCAGCAGCTTATTCGCGGGACCTTACAATGAGCAGTTCTTC. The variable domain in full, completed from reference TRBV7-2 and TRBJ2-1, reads GAGVSQSPSNKVTEKGKDVELRCDPISGHTALYWYRQSLGQGLEFLIYFQGNSAPDKSGLPSDRFSAERTGGSVSTLTIQRTQQEDSAVYLCASSLFAGPYNEQFFGPGTRLTVL.